Shown below are 20 T cell receptor beta chains from a single sample sequenced in a study of shared clonotypes between healthy human individuals. The assay was immunoSEQ multiplex PCR, and TCRdb's table has in-frame clones only and misses some. The table shows some 2.3 million clones, with about 92% occurring only once. Sequenced material: naive CD4+ T cells from PBMCs. Subset given: CD45RA+ positively selected. The receptors stem from a man aged 18 to 29 in good health. Some clones in this sample may be carry-over from other donors' samples.

The V gene is TRBV5-1, the J gene TRBJ2-3; no clear D gene. With 2 bases removed from V and 0 bases from J, the gap between germline ends came to 10 bases. CDR3 length: 15 amino acids. Germline CDR1 and CDR2: SGHRS and YFSETQ. In nucleotides, the CDR3 is TGCGCCAGCAGCTTAACACACGGTAGCACAGATACGCAGTATTTT. It encodes CASSLTHGSTDTQYF.

The gene calls are TRBV7-2 and TRBJ2-5; possibly TRBD2 for D (5 bases). This CDR3 is 15 amino acids long. In germline, CDR1 is SGHTA, CDR2 FQGNSA. The ends were cut back, 3 bases at V and 1 base at J, with 12 bases in the middle. In nucleotides, the CDR3 is TGTGCCAGCAGCTTGGGATCAGCGGTCCAAGAGACCCAGTACTTC. Encoded protein: CASSLGSAVQETQYF.

Of note for this clone: The sample carries other DNA sequences with the same CDR3. The J gene is TRBJ2-3, the V gene TRBV7-2, with no clear D. Germline assignment: CDR1 SGHTA and CDR2 FQGNSA. V lost 2 bases and J lost 6, with 3 bases in between. This CDR3 spans 11 amino acids. CDR3 loop: CASSLLDTQYF. CDR3 sequence (DNA): TGTGCCAGCAGCTTACTGGATACGCAGTATTTT. Full variable domain (missing parts from reference TRBV7-2 and TRBJ2-3): GAGVSQSPSNKVTEKGKDVELRCDPISGHTALYWYRQSLGQGLEFLIYFQGNSAPDKSGLPSDRFSAERTGGSVSTLTIQRTQQEDSAVYLCASSLLDTQYFGPGTRLTVL.

The chain carries TRBV5-1 and TRBJ2-5; D unclear. The CDR3 runs 13 residues. Trimming removed 6 bases from V and 4 bases from J, with 13 bases in between. The germline V gene encodes CDR1 SGHRS and CDR2 YFSETQ. As DNA, the CDR3 is TGCGCCAGCAAAGACCCCCCCGTAGAGACCCAGTACTTC. Its translation: CASKDPPVETQYF.

The rearrangement uses TRBV28 and TRBJ2-3; the D call may be TRBD1 or TRBD2 (5 bases each). Per germline, CDR1 MDHEN and CDR2 SYDVKM. V was pared by 4 bases and J by 2 bases, with 13 bases between. The CDR3 is made up of 15 amino acids. CDR3 sequence reads: CASSSAGANTDTQYF. Written as DNA, the CDR3 is TGTGCCAGCAGTTCAGCCGGGGCCAACACAGATACGCAGTATTTT. The complete variable domain, with remaining parts taken from reference TRBV28 and TRBJ2-3, reads DVKVTQSSRYLVKRTGEKVFLECVQDMDHENMFWYRQDPGLGLRLIYFSYDVKMKEKGDIPEGYSVSREKKERFSLILESASTNQTSMYLCASSSAGANTDTQYFGPGTRLTVL.

The gene calls are TRBV27 and TRBJ2-6; 8 bases are a match to TRBD1. The CDR3 loop spans 18 amino acids. The ends lost 2 bases at V and 0 bases at J; junction bases unmatched: 6. The germline V gene encodes CDR1 MNHEY and CDR2 SMNVEV (reference sequence). The DNA for the CDR3 is TGTGCCAGCAGTTTAATCAGGGGGCGAAGCTCTGGGGCCAACGTCCTGACTTTC. This translates into CASSLIRGRSSGANVLTF.

The chain links TRBV6-5 to TRBJ2-7; TRBD2 might be the D (5 bases). Germline assignment: CDR1 MNHEY and CDR2 SVGAGI. Trimming cost V 6 bases and J 5 bases, with 14 bases left between them. CDR3 length: 13 amino acids. As DNA, the CDR3 is TGTGCCAGCAGAGCAGCTAGCATCCACGAGCAGTACTTC. This sequence encodes CASRAASIHEQYF.

The V call is TRBV10-3, the J call TRBJ1-2; D ambiguous. Trimming took 10 bases from V and 8 from J, leaving 23 bases between them. The CDR3 totals 14 residues. Germline lookup yields CDR1 ENHRY and CDR2 SYGVKD. The CDR3 DNA follows: TGTGCCACCGCCGTCGGCCAGGCCCCTAGAGGCTACACCTTC. Translation gives CATAVGQAPRGYTF.

This clone was observed once. CDR3 residues: CASSAPGGWSTEAFF. Written as DNA, the CDR3 is TGTGCCAGCAGCGCCCCGGGGGGGTGGAGCACTGAAGCTTTCTTT. The rearrangement links TRBV7-2 to TRBJ1-1; possible D gene TRBD1, 5 bases. There are 15 residues in the CDR3. With 5 bases removed from V and 4 bases from J, the gap between germline ends came to 17 bases. CDR1 and CDR2 (germline): SGHTA, FQGNSA.

The rearrangement joins TRBV5-1 to TRBJ2-7, with TRBD1 identical over 8 bases. Germline V lookup: CDR1 SGHRS, CDR2 YFSETQ. V shed 4 bases, J shed 6 bases, and the junction held 12 bases outside the gene matches. This CDR3 is built from 15 residues. The CDR3 DNA reads as TGCGCCAGCAGCAACGGAGACAGGGGTATCCTCGAGCAGTACTTC. It yields the protein CASSNGDRGILEQYF.

This clone came up once. This chain links TRBV11-2 with TRBJ2-3, with 12 bases matching TRBD2. Looked up from germline, CDR1 is SGHAT and CDR2 is FQNNGV. The V and J ends lost 4 bases and 2 bases, in that order; junction bases with no gene match: 4. CDR3 length: 16 residues. The CDR3 DNA reads as TGTGCCAGCAGCTCCGGACTAGCGGGAATCACAGATACGCAGTATTTT. Its translation is CASSSGLAGITDTQYF.

The chain links TRBV5-1 to TRBJ2-1; 8 nucleotides match TRBD2. This CDR3 is built from 16 residues. Germline V CDR1 and CDR2: SGHRS, YFSETQ. Trimming took 3 bases from V and 2 from J; bases not matched to a gene: 7. This chain's CDR3 is CASSWGTSVPYNEQFF. Here the CDR3 DNA reads TGCGCCAGCAGCTGGGGGACTAGTGTGCCCTACAATGAGCAGTTCTTC.

The V call is TRBV19, the J call TRBJ2-4; 9 positions agree with TRBD1. The CDR3 sequence is 12 residues long. Germline CDR1 LNHDA, CDR2 SQIVND (reference sequence). V lost 3 bases, J lost 14 bases, and 5 bases stayed unmatched. CDR3 residues: CASSMWGQGEYF. CDR3 bases: TGTGCCAGTAGTATGTGGGGACAGGGAGAGTACTTC.

The chain carries TRBV6-5 and TRBJ1-5; D not resolved. In germline, CDR1 is MNHEY, CDR2 SVGAGI. V was cut by 0 bases and J by 6 bases, with 12 bases left in between. The CDR3 length is 15 residues. CDR3 sequence: CASSYSMAERQPQHF. CDR3 coding DNA: TGTGCCAGCAGTTACTCGATGGCCGAACGTCAGCCCCAGCATTTT.

The rearrangement uses TRBV7-6 and TRBJ2-5; TRBD2 is a possible D gene (5 bases). Trimming pared 0 bases from V and 1 base from J, leaving 6 bases between. Germline V gene sequence: CDR1 SGHVS, CDR2 FNYEAQ. CDR3 length: 14 amino acids. In DNA form, the CDR3 reads TGTGCCAGCAGCTTAGCAGCGGTCCAAGAGACCCAGTACTTC. It codes for CASSLAAVQETQYF.

This sequence joins TRBV6-1 and TRBJ1-2; D unresolved. Trimming left V 6 bases short and J 4 bases short, with 12 bases between. The CDR3 runs to 13 residues. CDR1 is MNHNS and CDR2 is SASEGT in the germline V gene. The CDR3, as DNA: TGTGCCAGCAGCGTACAACGGGGCTATGGCTACACCTTC. This sequence encodes CASSVQRGYGYTF.

A single count supports this clone. The chain carries TRBV5-1 and TRBJ1-3, with 7 bases lining up with TRBD1. Germline loops: CDR1 SGHRS, CDR2 YFSETQ. V was pared by 4 bases and J by 2 bases, with 9 bases of the junction left unmatched. The CDR3 has 16 residues. CDR3 protein: CASSLDRLETGNTIYF. The CDR3 DNA is TGCGCCAGCAGCCTGGACAGGCTAGAGACTGGAAACACCATATATTTT. The entire variable domain, with the rest obtained from reference TRBV5-1 and TRBJ1-3, is as follows: KAGVTQTPRYLIKTRGQQVTLSCSPISGHRSVSWYQQTPGQGLQFLFEYFSETQRNKGNFPGRFSGRQFSNSRSEMNVSTLELGDSALYLCASSLDRLETGNTIYFGEGSWLTVV.

The gene calls are TRBV27 and TRBJ1-2, with 7 bases fitting TRBD1. Germline V gene lookup returns CDR1 MNHEY and CDR2 SMNVEV (reference sequence). V lost 6 bases, J lost 5 bases, and 9 bases stayed unmatched. This CDR3 comprises 14 residues. The CDR3 sequence is CASSVRGQFYGYTF. In nucleotides, the CDR3 is TGTGCCAGCAGCGTAAGGGGACAGTTTTATGGCTACACCTTC.

V is TRBV29-1 and J is TRBJ1-1, with 7 bases that match TRBD1. The length of the CDR3 is 11 residues. J lost 5 bases, V lost 7 bases, and 4 bases had no gene match. The germline gives CDR1 SQVTM, CDR2 ANQGSEA. CDR3 coding DNA: TGCAGCGAAAACAGGGGAACTGAAGCTTTCTTT. This gives the protein CSENRGTEAFF.

The rearrangement links TRBV2 to TRBJ2-7; 7 bases fit TRBD2. CDR1 is SNHLY, CDR2 FYNNEI, per germline. This CDR3 is 14 amino acids long. The V segment lost 8 bases and the J segment 0 bases; nucleotides outside the gene matches: 7. DNA of the CDR3: TGTGCCAGCGGAGACGGGGACTACTCCTACGAGCAGTACTTC. Encoded protein: CASGDGDYSYEQYF.